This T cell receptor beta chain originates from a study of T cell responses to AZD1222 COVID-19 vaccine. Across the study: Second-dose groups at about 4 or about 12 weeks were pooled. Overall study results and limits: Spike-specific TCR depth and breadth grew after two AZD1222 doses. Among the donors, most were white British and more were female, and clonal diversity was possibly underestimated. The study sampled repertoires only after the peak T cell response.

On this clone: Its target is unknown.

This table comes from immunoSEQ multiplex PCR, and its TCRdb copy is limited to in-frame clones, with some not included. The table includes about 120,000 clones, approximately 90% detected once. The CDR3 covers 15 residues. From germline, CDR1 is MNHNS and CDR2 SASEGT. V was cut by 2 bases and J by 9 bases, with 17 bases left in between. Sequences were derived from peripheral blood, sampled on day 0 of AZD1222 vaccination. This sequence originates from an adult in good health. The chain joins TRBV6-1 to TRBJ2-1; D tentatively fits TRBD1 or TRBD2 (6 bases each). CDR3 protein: CASSEYERGAFEQFF. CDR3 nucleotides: TGTGCCAGCAGTGAATACGAGAGGGGGGCGTTTGAGCAGTTCTTC.